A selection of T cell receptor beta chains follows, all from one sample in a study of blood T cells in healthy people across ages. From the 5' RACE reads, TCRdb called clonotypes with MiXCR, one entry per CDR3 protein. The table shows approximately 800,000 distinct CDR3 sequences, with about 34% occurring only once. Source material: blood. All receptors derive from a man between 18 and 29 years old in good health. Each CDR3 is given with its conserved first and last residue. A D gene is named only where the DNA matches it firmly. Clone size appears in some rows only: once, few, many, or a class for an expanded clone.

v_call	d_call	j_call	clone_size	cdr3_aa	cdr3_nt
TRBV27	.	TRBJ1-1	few	CASSPGLQKNTEAFF	TGTGCCAGCAGCCCAGGGTTACAGAAGAACACTGAAGCTTTCTTT
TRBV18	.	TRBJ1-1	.	CASSPRGPEAFF	TGTGCCAGCTCCCCCAGGGGTCCTGAAGCTTTCTTT
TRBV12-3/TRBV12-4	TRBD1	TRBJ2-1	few	CASSLRRDRGGNEQFF	TGTGCCAGCAGCCTTCGCCGGGACAGGGGAGGGAATGAGCAGTTCTTC
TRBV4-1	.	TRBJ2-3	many	CASSQDSGSADTQYF	TGCGCCAGCAGCCAAGACAGCGGATCAGCAGATACGCAGTATTTT
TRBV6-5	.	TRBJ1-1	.	CASSWGGGVSTEAFF	TGTGCCAGCAGTTGGGGCGGGGGCGTGAGCACTGAAGCTTTCTTT
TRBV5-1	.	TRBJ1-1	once	CASSPRSQMNTEAFF	TGCGCCAGCAGCCCACGCTCACAGATGAACACTGAAGCTTTCTTT
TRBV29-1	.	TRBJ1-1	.	CSVWTYETEAFF	TGCAGCGTCTGGACGTACGAGACTGAAGCTTTCTTT
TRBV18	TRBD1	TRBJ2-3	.	CASSPGQGFYGGTDTQYF	TGTGCCAGCTCACCCGGACAGGGATTCTACGGAGGCACAGATACGCAGTATTTT
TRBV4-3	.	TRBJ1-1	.	CASSQDPRDTEAFF	TGCGCCAGCAGCCAAGACCCCAGGGACACTGAAGCTTTCTTT
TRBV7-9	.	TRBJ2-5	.	CASSLFQVAGTQYF	TGTGCCAGCAGCTTATTTCAGGTCGCGGGGACCCAGTACTTC
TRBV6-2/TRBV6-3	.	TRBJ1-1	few	CASRPSRDTEAFF	TGTGCCAGCAGGCCTAGCAGGGACACTGAAGCTTTCTTT
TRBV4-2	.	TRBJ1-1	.	CASSQVRPSDKDTEAFF	TGTGCCAGCAGCCAAGTTCGACCCTCGGACAAGGACACTGAAGCTTTCTTT
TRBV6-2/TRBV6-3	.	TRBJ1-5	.	CASSYANSNQPQHF	TGTGCCAGCAGTTACGCGAACAGCAATCAGCCCCAGCATTTT
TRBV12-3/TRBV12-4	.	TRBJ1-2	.	CVSSLSGVFGYTF	TGTGTCAGCAGCCTATCAGGGGTCTTTGGCTACACCTTC
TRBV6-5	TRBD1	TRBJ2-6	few	CASSYSKGTGDSGANVLTF	TGTGCCAGCAGTTACTCGAAGGGGACAGGGGACTCTGGGGCCAACGTCCTGACTTTC
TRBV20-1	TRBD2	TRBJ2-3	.	CSARFGGGTDTQYF	TGCAGTGCTAGATTCGGGGGGGGTACAGATACGCAGTATTTT
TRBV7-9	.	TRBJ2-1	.	CASSQTSAYNEQFF	TGTGCCAGTTCTCAGACAAGCGCCTACAATGAGCAGTTCTTC
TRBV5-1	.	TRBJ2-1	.	CASSLGVPPNEQFF	TGCGCCAGCAGCTTGGGTGTCCCGCCTAATGAGCAGTTCTTC
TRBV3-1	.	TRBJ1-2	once	CASSQEGRDGYTF	TGTGCCAGCAGCCAAGAGGGAAGGGATGGCTACACCTTC
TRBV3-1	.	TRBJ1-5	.	CASSPPADQPQHF	TGTGCCAGCAGCCCACCCGCGGATCAGCCCCAGCATTTT
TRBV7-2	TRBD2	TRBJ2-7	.	CASSLVGVRTRGYEQYF	TGTGCCAGCAGCTTAGTGGGGGTAAGGACTAGGGGCTACGAGCAGTACTTC
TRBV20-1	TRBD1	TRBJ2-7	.	CSAGGQGAYAYEQYF	TGCAGTGCTGGGGGACAGGGCGCCTACGCCTACGAGCAGTACTTC
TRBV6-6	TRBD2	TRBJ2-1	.	CASRTPGLANEQFF	TGTGCCAGCAGGACTCCGGGACTAGCCAATGAGCAGTTCTTC
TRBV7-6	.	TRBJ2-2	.	CASSQWGPGQRSGELFF	TGTGCCAGCAGCCAATGGGGGCCGGGACAAAGGAGCGGGGAGCTGTTTTTT
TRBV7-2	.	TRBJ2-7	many	CASSLWSYEQYF	TGTGCCAGCAGCTTATGGTCCTACGAGCAGTACTTC
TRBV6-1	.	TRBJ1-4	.	CASSEISEKLFF	TGTGCCAGCAGTGAAATCTCTGAAAAACTGTTTTTT
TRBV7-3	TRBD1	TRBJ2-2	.	CASSLRTGANTGELFF	TGTGCCAGCAGCCTCCGGACAGGGGCTAACACCGGGGAGCTGTTTTTT
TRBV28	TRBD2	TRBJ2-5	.	CASRDAGGNQETQYF	TGTGCCAGCAGGGACGCGGGGGGGAACCAAGAGACCCAGTACTTC
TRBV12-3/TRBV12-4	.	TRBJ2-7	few	CASSPDGGNEQYF	TGTGCCAGCAGCCCCGATGGGGGGAACGAGCAGTACTTC
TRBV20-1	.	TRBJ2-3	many	CSARGPDGRNTQYF	TGCAGTGCTAGAGGACCCGATGGGAGGAATACGCAGTATTTT
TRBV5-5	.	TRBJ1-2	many	CASSSDTENYGYTF	TGTGCCAGCAGCTCGGACACCGAGAACTATGGCTACACCTTC